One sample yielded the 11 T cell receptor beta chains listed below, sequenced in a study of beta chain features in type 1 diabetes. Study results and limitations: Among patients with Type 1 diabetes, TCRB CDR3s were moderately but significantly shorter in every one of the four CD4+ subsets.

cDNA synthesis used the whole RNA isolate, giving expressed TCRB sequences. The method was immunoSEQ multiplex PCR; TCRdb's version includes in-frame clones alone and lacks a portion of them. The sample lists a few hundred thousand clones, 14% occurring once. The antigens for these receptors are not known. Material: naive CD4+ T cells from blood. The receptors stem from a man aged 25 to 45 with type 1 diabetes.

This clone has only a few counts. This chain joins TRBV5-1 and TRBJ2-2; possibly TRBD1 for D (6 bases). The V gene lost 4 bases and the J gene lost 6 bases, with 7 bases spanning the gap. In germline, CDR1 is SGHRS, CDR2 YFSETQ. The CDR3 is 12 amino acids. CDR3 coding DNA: TGCGCCAGCAGCAAGGGGGCCGGGGAGCTGTTTTTT. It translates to CASSKGAGELFF.

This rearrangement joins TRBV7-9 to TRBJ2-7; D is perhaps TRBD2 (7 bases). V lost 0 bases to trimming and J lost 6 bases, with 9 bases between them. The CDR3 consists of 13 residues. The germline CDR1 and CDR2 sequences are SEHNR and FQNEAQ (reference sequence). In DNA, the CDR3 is TGTGCCAGCAGCTTAGCTCGGGGGGCCGAGCAGTACTTC. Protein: CASSLARGAEQYF.

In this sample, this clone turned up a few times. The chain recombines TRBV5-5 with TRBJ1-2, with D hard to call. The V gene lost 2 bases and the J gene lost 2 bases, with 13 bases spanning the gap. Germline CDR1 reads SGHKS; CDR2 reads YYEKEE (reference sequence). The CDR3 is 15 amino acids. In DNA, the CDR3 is TGTGCCAGCAGCTTACAGCAGGCGAGCAACTATGGCTACACCTTC. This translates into CASSLQQASNYGYTF. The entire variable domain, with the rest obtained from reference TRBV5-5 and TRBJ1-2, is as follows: DAGVTQSPTHLIKTRGQQVTLRCSPISGHKSVSWYQQVLGQGPQFIFQYYEKEERGRGNFPDRFSARQFPNYSSELNVNALLLGDSALYLCASSLQQASNYGYTFGSGTRLTVV.

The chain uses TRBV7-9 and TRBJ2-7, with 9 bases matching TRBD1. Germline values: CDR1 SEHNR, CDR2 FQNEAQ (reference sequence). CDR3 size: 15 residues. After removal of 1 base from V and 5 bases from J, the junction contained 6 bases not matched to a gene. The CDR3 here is CASSLGRTGVNEQYF. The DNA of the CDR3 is TGTGCCAGCAGCTTAGGCCGGACAGGGGTAAACGAGCAGTACTTC.

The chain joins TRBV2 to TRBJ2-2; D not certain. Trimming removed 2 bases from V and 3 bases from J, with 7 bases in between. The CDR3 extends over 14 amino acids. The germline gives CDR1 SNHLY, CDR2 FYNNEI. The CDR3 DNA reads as TGTGCCAGCAGTGAATCAAGAGACACCGGGGAGCTGTTTTTT. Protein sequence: CASSESRDTGELFF.

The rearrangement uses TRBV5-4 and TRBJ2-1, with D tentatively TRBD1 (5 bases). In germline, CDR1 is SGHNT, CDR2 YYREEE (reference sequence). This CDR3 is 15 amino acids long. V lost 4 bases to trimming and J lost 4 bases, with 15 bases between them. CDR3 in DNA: TGTGCCAGCAGCGGGCTGACAGAGCTGTACAATGAGCAGTTCTTC. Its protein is CASSGLTELYNEQFF.

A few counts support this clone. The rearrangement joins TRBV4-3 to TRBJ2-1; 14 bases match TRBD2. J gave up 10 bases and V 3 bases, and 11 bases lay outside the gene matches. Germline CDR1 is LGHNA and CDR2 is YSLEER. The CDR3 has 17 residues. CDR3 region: CASSQVWTSGRSGEQFF. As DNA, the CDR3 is TGCGCCAGCAGCCAGGTGTGGACTAGCGGGAGGTCGGGCGAGCAGTTCTTC.

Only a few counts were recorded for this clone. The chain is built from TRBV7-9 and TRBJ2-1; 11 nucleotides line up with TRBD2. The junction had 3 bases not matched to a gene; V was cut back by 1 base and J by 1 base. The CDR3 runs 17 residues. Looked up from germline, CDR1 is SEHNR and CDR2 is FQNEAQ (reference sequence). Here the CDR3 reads CASSLDTSGRSYNEQFF. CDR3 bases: TGTGCCAGCAGCTTAGATACTAGCGGGAGATCCTACAATGAGCAGTTCTTC. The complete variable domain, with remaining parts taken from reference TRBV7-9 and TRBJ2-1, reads DTGVSQNPRHKITKRGQNVTFRCDPISEHNRLYWYRQTLGQGPEFLTYFQNEAQLEKSRLLSDRFSAERPKGSFSTLEIQRTEQGDSAMYLCASSLDTSGRSYNEQFFGPGTRLTVL.

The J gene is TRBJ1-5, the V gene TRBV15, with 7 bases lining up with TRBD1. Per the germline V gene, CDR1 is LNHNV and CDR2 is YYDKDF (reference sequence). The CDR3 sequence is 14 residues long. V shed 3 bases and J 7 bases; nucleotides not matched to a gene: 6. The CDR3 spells CATSRGQNMQPQHF. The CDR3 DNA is TGTGCCACCAGCAGGGGACAGAACATGCAGCCCCAGCATTTT. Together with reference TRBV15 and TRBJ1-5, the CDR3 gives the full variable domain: DAMVIQNPRYQVTQFGKPVTLSCSQTLNHNVMYWYQQKSSQAPKLLFHYYDKDFNNEADTPDNFQSRRPNTSFCFLDIRSPGLGDTAMYLCATSRGQNMQPQHFGDGTRLSIL.

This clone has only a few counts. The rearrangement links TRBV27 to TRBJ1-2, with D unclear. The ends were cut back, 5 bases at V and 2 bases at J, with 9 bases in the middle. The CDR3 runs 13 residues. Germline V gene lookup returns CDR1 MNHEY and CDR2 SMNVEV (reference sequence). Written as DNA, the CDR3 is TGTGCCAGCAGTCCTAGGCAAAACTATGGCTACACCTTC. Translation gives CASSPRQNYGYTF.

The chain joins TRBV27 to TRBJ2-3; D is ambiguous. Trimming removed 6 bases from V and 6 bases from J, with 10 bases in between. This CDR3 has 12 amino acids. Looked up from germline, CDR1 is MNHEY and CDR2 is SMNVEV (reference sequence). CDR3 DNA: TGTGCCAGCAGCGACTCTCCCGATACGCAGTATTTT. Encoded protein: CASSDSPDTQYF.